These 30 T cell receptor beta chains share one sample of origin, sequenced in a study of blood T cell repertoires in COVID-19. Sequencing was performed with immunoSEQ multiplex PCR; in TCRdb, only in-frame clones are kept and a portion is missing. The data show approximately 90,000 clones, roughly 85% seen once. Sequenced input: peripheral blood. Receptors were obtained from an elderly man with acute or convalescent COVID-19.

This chain links TRBV27 with TRBJ1-1, with TRBD1 as a possible D gene (6 bases). The germline V and J ends were trimmed by 5 bases and 8 bases, with 12 bases remaining between them. This CDR3 region has 12 residues. Germline V lookup: CDR1 MNHEY, CDR2 SMNVEV (reference sequence). CDR3 protein: CASSRGGIEAFF. The CDR3 DNA sequence: TGTGCCAGCAGTCGAGGGGGTATCGAAGCTTTCTTT.

This chain joins TRBV6-5 and TRBJ1-1, with a tentative D call TRBD1 (5 bases). The CDR3 has 14 residues. V lost 6 bases, J lost 2 bases, and 13 bases lay in between. CDR1 and CDR2 (germline): MNHEY, SVGAGI. The CDR3 sequence is CASRPIGGNTEAFF. Written as DNA, the CDR3 is TGTGCCAGCAGGCCGATCGGGGGTAACACTGAAGCTTTCTTT.

The chain combines TRBV29-1 with TRBJ2-7, with TRBD1 as a possible D gene (6 bases). The germline V gene encodes CDR1 SQVTM and CDR2 ANQGSEA. This CDR3 contains 12 residues. V dropped 7 bases and J dropped 3 bases, with 13 bases sitting between them. The CDR3 bases are TGCAGCGCCCGGGACACCCTCTACGAGCAGTACTTC. Translating gives CSARDTLYEQYF.

The chain employs TRBV19 and TRBJ2-5; 7 nucleotides line up with TRBD1. The CDR3 loop spans 13 amino acids. From germline, CDR1 is LNHDA and CDR2 SQIVND (reference sequence). After removal of 4 bases from V and 5 bases from J, the junction contained 4 bases not matched to a gene. DNA for the CDR3: TGTGCCAGTAGTACCAAACAGGGGGAGACCCAGTACTTC. Amino acid sequence: CASSTKQGETQYF.

V gene TRBV27 combines with J gene TRBJ2-7; TRBD2 aligns across 9 bases. The CDR3 is 15 residues long. Germline-derived CDR1 and CDR2 are MNHEY and SMNVEV (reference sequence). V lost 2 bases to trimming and J lost 3 bases; unmatched junction nucleotides: 5. This chain's CDR3 is CASSLGTSGFYEQYF. CDR3 nucleotides: TGTGCCAGCAGTTTAGGCACTAGCGGGTTCTACGAGCAGTACTTC.

The J gene is TRBJ2-3, the V gene TRBV29-1; 8 bases are shared with TRBD2. Germline V CDR1 and CDR2: SQVTM, ANQGSEA. Trimming removed 4 bases from V and 1 base from J; junction bases left unmatched: 16. The CDR3 length is 18 residues. The CDR3: CSVAKGAGGLTGTDTQYF. In DNA form, the CDR3 reads TGCAGCGTTGCGAAAGGGGCGGGAGGCCTTACAGGCACAGATACGCAGTATTTT.

V is TRBV7-9 and J is TRBJ1-2, with unresolved D. The CDR3 runs to 13 residues. Germline V gene lookup returns CDR1 SEHNR and CDR2 FQNEAQ (reference sequence). V lost 4 bases and J lost 7, with 13 bases in between. CDR3 in amino acids: CASSSGGGFGYTF. As DNA, the CDR3 is TGTGCCAGCAGCTCGGGAGGAGGGTTTGGCTACACCTTC.

The chain recombines TRBV11-2 with TRBJ2-1; TRBD2 aligns across 15 bases. V lost 6 bases and J lost 4; bases outside the gene matches: 13. Germline-derived CDR1 and CDR2 are SGHAT and FQNNGV. The CDR3 has 19 residues. Here the CDR3 DNA reads TGTGCCAGCAGATCACCGAGGCCGGGACTAGCGGGAGGATACAATGAGCAGTTCTTC. Residues: CASRSPRPGLAGGYNEQFF.

The CDR3 DNA sequence: TGTGCCAGCAGCGTAGGGGATGAAAAACTGTTTTTT. It codes for CASSVGDEKLFF. The rearrangement uses TRBV12-3 or TRBV12-4 and TRBJ1-4, with a possible D match to TRBD1 (5 bases). V was pared by 6 bases and J by 6 bases, with 8 bases between. The length of the CDR3 is 12 residues.

The chain couples TRBV24-1 to TRBJ1-5, with 9 bases aligning to TRBD1. Per germline, CDR1 KGHDR and CDR2 SFDVKD. V dropped 3 bases and J dropped 5; count of bases not matched to a gene: 7. CDR3 length: 16 residues. The CDR3 protein is CATSDPGQGLDQPQHF. CDR3 nucleotides: TGTGCCACCAGTGATCCGGGACAGGGACTGGATCAGCCCCAGCATTTT.

The chain combines TRBV7-2 with TRBJ2-5, with 11 bases aligning to TRBD2. The V segment lost 4 bases and the J segment 4 bases; nucleotides outside the gene matches: 5. This CDR3 region has 15 residues. The germline V gene has CDR1 SGHTA and CDR2 FQGNSA. CDR3 residues: CASSSRTSGPETQYF. CDR3 coding DNA: TGTGCCAGCAGCTCTCGGACTAGCGGGCCAGAGACCCAGTACTTC.

This clone was observed once. V gene TRBV5-6 combines with J gene TRBJ2-7; perhaps TRBD2 as D (5 bases). Germline V lookup: CDR1 SGHDT, CDR2 YYEEEE. With 1 base removed from V and 4 bases from J, the gap between germline ends came to 9 bases. This CDR3 is built from 13 residues. The CDR3 reads CASSLPGFYEQYF. CDR3 DNA: TGTGCCAGCAGCTTGCCGGGGTTTTACGAGCAGTACTTC.

V usage is TRBV6-2 or TRBV6-3 and J usage is TRBJ2-5; no clear D gene. CDR3 length: 12 amino acids. The germline gives CDR1 MNHEY, CDR2 SVGEGT. Trimming took 6 bases from V and 5 from J, leaving 10 bases between them. The CDR3 here is CASSHLPETQYF. CDR3 bases: TGTGCCAGCAGCCACTTACCGGAGACCCAGTACTTC.

V is TRBV7-3 and J is TRBJ1-2, with 7 bases identical to TRBD1. Germline loops: CDR1 SGHTA, CDR2 FQGTGA. After removal of 2 bases from V and 0 bases from J, the junction contained 15 bases not matched to a gene. This CDR3 has 19 amino acids. The CDR3 loop is CASSLDVPGQRLANYGYTF. The DNA for the CDR3 is TGTGCCAGCAGCTTAGACGTACCGGGACAGCGGTTAGCTAACTATGGCTACACCTTC.

The CDR3 DNA sequence: TGTGCCAGCAGCTCCGGACATCCTAATAGCAATCAGCCCCAGCATTTT. Translation: CASSSGHPNSNQPQHF. V gene TRBV9 combines with J gene TRBJ1-5; D might be TRBD1 (5 bases). Germline V gene data show CDR1 as SGDLS and CDR2 as YYNGEE. V was clipped by 4 bases and J by 0 bases, with 14 bases between them. The CDR3 contains 16 residues.

V usage is TRBV11-3 and J usage is TRBJ2-3; D remains ambiguous. The germline V and J ends were trimmed by 5 bases and 0 bases, with 6 bases remaining between them. Germline V lookup: CDR1 SGHNT, CDR2 YENEEA. The CDR3 contains 13 residues. CDR3 sequence: CASSPTSTDTQYF. The CDR3 DNA follows: TGTGCCAGCAGCCCTACTAGCACAGATACGCAGTATTTT.

The CDR3 loop reads CASSVVGRGLNTDTQYF. The CDR3 coding sequence is TGTGCCAGCAGCGTAGTGGGTAGGGGACTAAACACAGATACGCAGTATTTT. This rearrangement joins TRBV9 to TRBJ2-3; 7 positions agree with TRBD2. Per germline, CDR1 SGDLS and CDR2 YYNGEE. The CDR3 contains 17 residues. V was pared by 0 bases and J by 2 bases, with 9 bases of the junction left unmatched. Drawing the rest from reference TRBV9 and TRBJ2-3, the complete variable domain is DSGVTQTPKHLITATGQRVTLRCSPRSGDLSVYWYQQSLDQGLQFLIQYYNGEERAKGNILERFSAQQFPDLHSELNLSSLELGDSALYFCASSVVGRGLNTDTQYFGPGTRLTVL.

V and J are TRBV29-1 and TRBJ2-5, with TRBD2 identical over 7 bases. Per the germline V gene, CDR1 is SQVTM and CDR2 is ANQGSEA. Trimming took 6 bases from V and 4 from J; bases not matched to a gene: 8. The CDR3 has 13 residues. The CDR3 DNA follows: TGCAGCGTGGCACCGTCTAGCGGAGAGACCCAGTACTTC. Protein sequence: CSVAPSSGETQYF.

This clone appeared once. This chain links TRBV9 with TRBJ2-2; TRBD1 matches at 8 bases. CDR3 length: 15 residues. Germline V gives CDR1 SGDLS, CDR2 YYNGEE. The ends lost 3 bases at V and 1 base at J; junction bases unmatched: 2. In DNA form, the CDR3 reads TGTGCCAGCAGCGAGGGACAGGTGAACACCGGGGAGCTGTTTTTT. Protein: CASSEGQVNTGELFF.

This clone was detected only once. This sequence joins TRBV7-2 and TRBJ2-7, with 7 bases matching TRBD1. This CDR3 has 15 residues. In germline, CDR1 is SGHTA, CDR2 FQGNSA. Trimming removed 1 base from V and 2 bases from J; junction bases left unmatched: 5. CDR3 in amino acids: CASSLVSGQAYEQYF. The CDR3 nucleotides are TGTGCCAGCAGCTTAGTTTCCGGACAGGCCTACGAGCAGTACTTC.

Of note for this clone: A junction end diverges from the germline sequence, so it may reflect a read error. The chain links TRBV7-7 to TRBJ2-2, with 7 bases identical to TRBD2. Germline V gene lookup returns CDR1 SSHAT and CDR2 FNYEAQ (reference sequence). The CDR3 loop spans 16 amino acids. This CDR3 reads CASSLGPSGDTGELFF. In DNA, the CDR3 is TGTGCTAGCAGCTTAGGTCCTAGCGGAGACACCGGGGAGCTGTTTTTT.

The genes are TRBV28 and TRBJ1-4, with 8 nucleotides matching TRBD1. The CDR3 is 16 residues long. Trimming cost V 7 bases and J 2 bases; bases outside gene matches: 9. Germline CDR1 MDHEN, CDR2 SYDVKM. CDR3 region: CASTLTGVSTNEKLFF. CDR3 in DNA: TGTGCCAGCACCCTGACAGGGGTATCGACTAATGAAAAACTGTTTTTT.

The gene calls are TRBV7-8 and TRBJ2-3; perhaps TRBD1 as D (7 bases). The CDR3 extends over 18 amino acids. Germline V CDR1 and CDR2: SGHVS, FQNEAQ. The germline V and J ends were trimmed by 6 bases and 0 bases, with 22 bases remaining between them. CDR3 amino acids: CASSSRQGGGVSTDTQYF. The CDR3 DNA reads as TGTGCCAGCAGTTCCCGACAGGGTGGAGGGGTAAGCACAGATACGCAGTATTTT.

This clone was recorded only once. The sample holds other DNA sequences that translate to the same CDR3. J is TRBJ1-2 and V is TRBV18; maybe TRBD1 (6 bases). The CDR3 has 13 residues. With 3 bases removed from V and 2 bases from J, the gap between germline ends came to 7 bases. Germline CDR1 and CDR2: KGHSH and LQKENI. The CDR3 sequence is CASSPQGNYGYTF. As DNA, the CDR3 is TGTGCCAGCTCACCTCAGGGGAACTATGGCTACACCTTC.

The V and J genes are TRBV11-2 and TRBJ2-3, with D maybe TRBD2 (7 bases). The V gene's germline CDR1 is SGHAT and CDR2 FQNNGV. The CDR3 loop spans 17 amino acids. Trimming cost V 0 bases and J 3 bases, with 16 bases left between them. CDR3: CASSLDRGGSATDTQYF. The CDR3 nucleotides read TGTGCCAGCAGCTTAGATAGGGGGGGGTCGGCAACAGATACGCAGTATTTT.

A single count supports this clone. The rearrangement uses TRBV6-2 or TRBV6-3 and TRBJ1-1; TRBD1 matches at 8 bases. Trimming took 5 bases from V and 1 from J; bases not matched to a gene: 6. The CDR3 sequence is 15 residues long. Germline CDR1 MNHEY, CDR2 SVGEGT. The CDR3 nucleotides are TGTGCCAGCAGTGAGCCCGGGACAGGGAACACTGAAGCTTTCTTT. Its translation is CASSEPGTGNTEAFF.

The chain uses TRBV18 and TRBJ2-7; tentatively, D is TRBD1 (5 bases). The germline CDR1 and CDR2 sequences are KGHSH and LQKENI. CDR3 length: 12 residues. V was clipped by 8 bases and J by 0 bases, with 8 bases between them. The CDR3 nucleotides are TGTGCCAGCGGCAGGGACTCCTACGAGCAGTACTTC. Protein product: CASGRDSYEQYF.

This CDR3 is CASSRGTGIETQYF. The CDR3 DNA sequence: TGTGCCAGCTCACGGGGAACAGGGATAGAGACCCAGTACTTC. The gene calls are TRBV18 and TRBJ2-5; weak D call: TRBD1 (6 bases). This CDR3 has 14 amino acids. Between the trimmed V and J ends, which lost 4 bases and 4 bases, there was a span of 13 bases. CDR1 KGHSH and CDR2 LQKENI come from the germline V gene.

The V call is TRBV5-6, the J call TRBJ2-5; TRBD2 might be the D (6 bases). In germline, CDR1 is SGHDT, CDR2 YYEEEE. The CDR3 length is 16 residues. V lost 5 bases and J 5 bases, leaving 22 bases between the germline ends. The CDR3 protein is CASSRPSGVWGETQYF. The DNA of the CDR3 is TGTGCCAGCAGTCGACCTTCGGGAGTCTGGGGGGAGACCCAGTACTTC.

V is TRBV18 and J is TRBJ1-4; D gene unclear. This CDR3 comprises 15 residues. From germline, CDR1 is KGHSH and CDR2 LQKENI. Deletions cut 4 bases from V and 0 bases from J, with 9 bases between. The CDR3 nucleotides read TGTGCCAGCTCACAAGCTATGACAACTAATGAAAAACTGTTTTTT. Encoded protein: CASSQAMTTNEKLFF.